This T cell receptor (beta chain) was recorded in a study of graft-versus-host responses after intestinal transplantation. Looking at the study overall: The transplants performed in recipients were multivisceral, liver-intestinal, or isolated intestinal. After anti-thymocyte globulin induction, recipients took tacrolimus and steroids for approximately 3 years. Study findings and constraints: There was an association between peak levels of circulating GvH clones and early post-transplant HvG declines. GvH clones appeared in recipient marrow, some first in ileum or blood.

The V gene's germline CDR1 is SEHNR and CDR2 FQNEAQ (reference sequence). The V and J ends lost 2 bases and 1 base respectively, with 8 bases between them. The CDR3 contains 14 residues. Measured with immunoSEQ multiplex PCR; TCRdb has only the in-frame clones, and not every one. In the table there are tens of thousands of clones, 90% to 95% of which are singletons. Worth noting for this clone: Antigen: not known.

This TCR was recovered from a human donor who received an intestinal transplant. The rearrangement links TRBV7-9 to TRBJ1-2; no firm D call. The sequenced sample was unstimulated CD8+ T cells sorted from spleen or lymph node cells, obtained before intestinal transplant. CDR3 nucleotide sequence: TGTGCCAGCAGCTTAATAACTGATAACTATGGCTACACCTTC. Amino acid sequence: CASSLITDNYGYTF. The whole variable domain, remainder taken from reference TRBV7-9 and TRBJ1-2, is DTGVSQNPRHKITKRGQNVTFRCDPISEHNRLYWYRQTLGQGPEFLTYFQNEAQLEKSRLLSDRFSAERPKGSFSTLEIQRTEQGDSAMYLCASSLITDNYGYTFGSGTRLTVV.